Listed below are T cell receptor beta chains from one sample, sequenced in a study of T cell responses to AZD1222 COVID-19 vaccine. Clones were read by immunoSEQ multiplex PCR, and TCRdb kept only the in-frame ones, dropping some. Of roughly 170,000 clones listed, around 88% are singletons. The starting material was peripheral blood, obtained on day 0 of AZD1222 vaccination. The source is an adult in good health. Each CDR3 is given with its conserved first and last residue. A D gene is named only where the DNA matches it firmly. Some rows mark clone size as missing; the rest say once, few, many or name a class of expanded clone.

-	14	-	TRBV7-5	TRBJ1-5	CARSPGGGNQPQHF	TGTGCCAGAAGCCCAGGAGGGGGCAATCAGCCCCAGCATTTT
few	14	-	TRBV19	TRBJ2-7	CASSLQTGPYEQYF	TGTGCCAGTAGTCTTCAGACAGGCCCCTACGAGCAGTACTTC
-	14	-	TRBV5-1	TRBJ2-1	CASPRDGLPAEQFF	TGCGCCAGCCCCCGGGACGGACTCCCCGCGGAGCAGTTCTTC
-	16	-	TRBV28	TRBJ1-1	CASSLTGYRLDTEAFF	TGTGCCAGCAGCCTAACAGGGTATAGGCTGGACACTGAAGCTTTCTTT
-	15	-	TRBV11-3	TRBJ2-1	CASSLGVGARNEQFF	TGTGCCAGCAGCTTAGGGGTAGGGGCACGGAATGAGCAGTTCTTC
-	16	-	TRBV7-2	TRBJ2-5	CASSLGRERTQETQYF	TGTGCCAGCAGCTTAGGAAGGGAAAGGACCCAAGAGACCCAGTACTTC
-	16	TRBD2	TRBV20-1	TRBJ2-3	CSASSGLAGAIDTQYF	TGCAGTGCTAGTTCGGGACTAGCGGGAGCCATAGATACGCAGTATTTT
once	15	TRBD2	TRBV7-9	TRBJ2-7	CASSGGLAGPYEQYF	TGTGCCAGCAGCGGGGGACTAGCGGGGCCCTACGAGCAGTACTTC
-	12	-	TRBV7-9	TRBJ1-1	CASSLGTDEAFF	TGTGCCAGCAGCTTAGGGACTGATGAAGCTTTCTTT
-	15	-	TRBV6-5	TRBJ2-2	CASARQEVGTGELFF	TGTGCCAGCGCCCGACAGGAGGTGGGCACCGGGGAGCTGTTTTTT
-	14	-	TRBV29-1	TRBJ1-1	CSVRAGHPNTEAFF	TGCAGCGTTCGTGCGGGACACCCGAACACTGAAGCTTTCTTT
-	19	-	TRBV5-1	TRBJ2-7	CASSPSHPQTGAARYEQYF	TGCGCCAGCAGCCCGAGCCACCCCCAGACAGGCGCAGCTCGGTACGAGCAGTACTTC
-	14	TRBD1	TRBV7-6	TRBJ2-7	CASSSRTGWNEQYF	TGTGCCAGCAGTTCGAGGACAGGGTGGAACGAGCAGTACTTC
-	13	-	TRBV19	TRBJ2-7	CASSMARSYEQYF	TGTGCCAGTAGTATGGCCAGATCCTACGAGCAGTACTTC
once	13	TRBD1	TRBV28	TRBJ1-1	CASKTGGAAEAFF	TGTGCCAGCAAGACAGGGGGCGCGGCTGAAGCTTTCTTT